The 17 T cell receptor beta chains in this list originate from one sample, sequenced in a study of T cells in Graves' hyperthyroidism and ophthalmopathy. The source material, RNA transcripts, was used to amplify TCR beta CDR3 regions. The HTBI primer set drove a first-round RT-PCR of the TCR CDR3. TCRdb independently ran MiXCR on the multiplex PCR reads; one entry per CDR3 protein. There are hundreds of thousands of distinct CDR3 sequences in the sample; 15% to 20% occur only once, and 47% lies in the top ten. What was sequenced was blood. The receptors derive from a man between 40 and 49 years old with Graves' ophthalmopathy.

In this sample, this clonotype turned up many times. The chain joins TRBV11-2 to TRBJ2-5; D possibly corresponds to TRBD2 (7 bases). CDR1 and CDR2 from the germline V gene are SGHAT and FQNNGV. The CDR3 loop spans 13 amino acids. The germline V and J ends were trimmed by 7 bases and 3 bases, with 12 bases remaining between them. CDR3 bases: TGTGCCAGCATTAGAGGGGGGGAAGAGACCCAGTACTTC. Its translation: CASIRGGEETQYF.

This clonotype was detected ten times or more. The V and J genes are TRBV2 and TRBJ1-5; TRBD1 matches at 9 bases. J was trimmed by 6 bases and V by 8 bases; bases with no gene match: 8. Germline CDR1 reads SNHLY; CDR2 reads FYNNEI. CDR3 length: 14 residues. The DNA for the CDR3 is TGTGCCAGCGGTATCTCGGACAGGGGTCAGCCCCAGCATTTT. Amino acid sequence: CASGISDRGQPQHF.

The table lists this clonotype with many counts. The chain employs TRBV5-1 and TRBJ2-1, with TRBD1 matching over 8 bases. The CDR3 consists of 15 residues. The trim removed 4 bases at V and 0 bases at J, leaving 3 bases unmatched. CDR1 and CDR2 (germline): SGHRS, YFSETQ. The CDR3 bases are TGCGCCAGCAGCACGGGACAGGCCTCCTACAATGAGCAGTTCTTC. As protein: CASSTGQASYNEQFF.

This clonotype was seen at least ten times. A read error may account for a junction end that differs from germline. The V and J genes are TRBV20-1 and TRBJ2-7; a possible D gene is TRBD1 (6 bases). Germline CDR1 is DFQATT and CDR2 is SNEGSKA (reference sequence). The CDR3 consists of 13 residues. CDR3: CSVRPRGIYEQYF. CDR3 sequence (DNA): TGCAGTGTTAGACCCAGGGGTATCTACGAGCAGTACTTC.

The chain links TRBV5-1 to TRBJ2-3, with 13 bases aligning to TRBD2. CDR1 is SGHRS, CDR2 YFSETQ, per germline. V lost 1 base to trimming and J lost 4 bases; unmatched junction nucleotides: 12. The CDR3 length is 19 residues. CDR3 loop: CASSLFYWTSGRAADTQYF. In DNA, the CDR3 is TGCGCCAGCAGCTTGTTTTATTGGACTAGCGGGAGAGCCGCAGATACGCAGTATTTT.

For this clonotype: A read error may be the cause here, since a much bigger clone is one base away. No conserved phenylalanine or tryptophan is present at the end of the CDR3, so a read error is the likely explanation. The chain uses TRBV3-1 and TRBJ1-2; 7 bases are a match to TRBD1. The V and J ends lost 6 bases and 4 bases, in that order; junction bases with no gene match: 14. Per the germline V gene, CDR1 is LGHDT and CDR2 is YNNKEL (reference sequence). This CDR3 spans 16 amino acids. The CDR3 nucleotides are TGTGCCAGCAGTCTTGGCCGAACAGGGGACAGCTATGGCTACACCCTC. It yields the protein CASSLGRTGDSYGYTL.

CDR3 in DNA: TGTGCCAGTAGTATAGATACCGGGGTGTTAGCCAAAAACATTCAGTACTTC. Translated: CASSIDTGVLAKNIQYF. The chain has TRBV19 and TRBJ2-4; D possibly corresponds to TRBD2 (5 bases). Trimming took 0 bases from V and 0 from J, leaving 12 bases between them. Germline CDR1 LNHDA, CDR2 SQIVND (reference sequence). CDR3 length equals 17 residues.

The rearrangement uses TRBV10-2 and TRBJ2-1; 11 nucleotides line up with TRBD2. In germline, CDR1 is WSHSY, CDR2 SAAADI. This CDR3 comprises 20 residues. Trimming took 6 bases from V and 8 from J; bases not matched to a gene: 24. The CDR3 DNA sequence: TGCGCCAGCAGCCCTGGACTCCTTGATGCCACTAGCGGGAGTAGGGATGAGCAGTTCTTC. It encodes CASSPGLLDATSGSRDEQFF.

The table lists this clonotype with many counts. The chain recombines TRBV3-1 with TRBJ1-2, with D unresolved. V was pared by 8 bases and J by 6 bases, with 22 bases between. CDR1 is LGHDT and CDR2 is YNNKEL in the germline V gene (reference sequence). This CDR3 has 15 residues. CDR3 nucleotide sequence: TGTGCCAGCCGGTCCGGGTTAGCAGTATGGAATGGCTACACCTTC. It codes for CASRSGLAVWNGYTF.

V usage is TRBV5-8 and J usage is TRBJ1-6; possible D gene TRBD1, 6 bases. CDR1 SGHTS and CDR2 YDEGEE come from the germline V gene. This CDR3 has 17 residues. Trimming pared 0 bases from V and 0 bases from J, leaving 10 bases between. The CDR3 DNA is TGTGCCAGCAGCTTGGAGAGGGGGAGCTCCTATAATTCACCCCTCCACTTT. Encoded protein: CASSLERGSSYNSPLHF.

There are a few counts of this clonotype. The chain links TRBV12-3 or TRBV12-4 to TRBJ2-7; either TRBD1 or TRBD2 may supply D (5 bases each). The CDR3 covers 12 residues. V lost 4 bases and J lost 4, with 8 bases in between. CDR3 sequence: CASSWDRYEQYF. In DNA, the CDR3 is TGTGCCAGCAGTTGGGACCGATACGAGCAGTACTTC.

In this sample, this clonotype turned up many times. The chain employs TRBV6-1 and TRBJ2-2, with 10 nucleotides matching TRBD2. This CDR3 contains 16 residues. The J segment lost 1 base and the V segment lost 6 bases, leaving 5 bases of the junction unmatched. Looked up from germline, CDR1 is MNHNS and CDR2 is SASEGT. Here the CDR3 reads CASREGLARNTGELFF. The CDR3 DNA follows: TGTGCCAGCAGGGAGGGACTAGCGAGGAACACCGGGGAGCTGTTTTTT.

The CDR3 sequence is CASSPTSSNEQFF. The CDR3 DNA reads as TGTGCCAGCAGCCCCACCTCTTCTAATGAGCAGTTCTTC. The chain combines TRBV11-3 with TRBJ2-1; no clear D. CDR3 size: 13 residues. Between the trimmed V and J ends, which lost 5 bases and 7 bases, there was a span of 12 bases. Germline CDR1 SGHNT, CDR2 YENEEA.

With respect to this clonotype: Mismatch with germline at one junction end may stem from a read error. The rearrangement uses TRBV20-1 and TRBJ1-3; D is perhaps TRBD1 (5 bases). CDR1 and CDR2 from the germline V gene are DFQATT and SNEGSKA (reference sequence). The CDR3 spans 13 residues. CDR3 bases: TGCAGTGCCCGGGGGTTAGAGGGAAACACCGTATATTTT. Translated: CSARGLEGNTVYF.

This clonotype was counted at least ten times. The genes are TRBV2 and TRBJ1-1; D gene unclear. CDR1 and CDR2 (germline): SNHLY, FYNNEI. The CDR3 has 12 residues. V was cut by 7 bases and J by 0 bases, with 6 bases left in between. The CDR3 region has the DNA TGTGCCAGCAACGGGGTGAACACTGAAGCTTTCTTT. Its translation is CASNGVNTEAFF.

V usage is TRBV29-1 and J usage is TRBJ2-1; D not resolved. The CDR3 extends over 13 amino acids. The ends were cut back, 5 bases at V and 2 bases at J, with 10 bases in the middle. Germline loops: CDR1 SQVTM, CDR2 ANQGSEA. CDR3 region: CSVRTVTYNEQFF. CDR3 DNA: TGCAGCGTTAGAACAGTCACCTACAATGAGCAGTTCTTC.

This clonotype turned up a few times. CDR3 sequence: CSARVTSSYNSPLHF. In DNA form, the CDR3 reads TGCAGTGCTAGAGTTACAAGCTCCTATAATTCACCCCTCCACTTT. The V and J genes are TRBV20-1 and TRBJ1-6; D remains ambiguous. Deletions cut 1 base from V and 0 bases from J, with 7 bases between. Per germline, CDR1 DFQATT and CDR2 SNEGSKA (reference sequence). The CDR3 is 15 residues long.